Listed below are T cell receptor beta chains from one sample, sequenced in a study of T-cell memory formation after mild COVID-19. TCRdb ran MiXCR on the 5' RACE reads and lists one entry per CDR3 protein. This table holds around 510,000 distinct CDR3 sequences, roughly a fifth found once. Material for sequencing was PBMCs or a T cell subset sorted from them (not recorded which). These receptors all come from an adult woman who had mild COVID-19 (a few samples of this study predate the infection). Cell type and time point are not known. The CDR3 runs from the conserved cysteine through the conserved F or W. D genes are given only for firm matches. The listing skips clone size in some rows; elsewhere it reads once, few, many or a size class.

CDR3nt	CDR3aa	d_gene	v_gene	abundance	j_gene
TGCGCCAGCAGTAACAGGGGAAATTCACCCCTCCACTTT	CASSNRGNSPLHF	TRBD1	TRBV5-1	NA	TRBJ1-6
TGTGCCAGCAATGACAGGGTGAACACTGAAGCTTTCTTT	CASNDRVNTEAFF	TRBD1	TRBV27	few	TRBJ1-1
TGTGCCAGCAGATCGCTGAGGGACAGGGGTCACGAGCAGTACTTC	CASRSLRDRGHEQYF	TRBD1	TRBV11-2	NA	TRBJ2-7
TGTGCCAGCCCATACTCTGGAAACACCATATATTTT	CASPYSGNTIYF	NA	TRBV6-5	NA	TRBJ1-3
TGTGCCAGCAGCCAAGACGACAGGGCCGAGCAGTACTTC	CASSQDDRAEQYF	TRBD1	TRBV3-1	many	TRBJ2-7
TGTGCCAGCAGTTACTCAGGGCAGACGACCGGGGAGCTGTTTTTT	CASSYSGQTTGELFF	NA	TRBV6-2/TRBV6-3	many	TRBJ2-2
TGTGCCAGCAGTCTCCAGCCTCCAGATGAGCAGTTCTTC	CASSLQPPDEQFF	NA	TRBV25-1	NA	TRBJ2-1
TGTGCCACCAGTGATTTCCCGGGACAGTCGATTATAGCCAAAAACATTCAGTACTTC	CATSDFPGQSIIAKNIQYF	TRBD1	TRBV24-1	NA	TRBJ2-4
TGCGCCAGCAGCCAAGATTCGGGCAGGATTAACTATGGCTACACCTTC	CASSQDSGRINYGYTF	NA	TRBV4-1	few	TRBJ1-2
TGCGCCAGCGCGAGGAGCGGGAGGGCCCTCGCGTCCTACGAGCAGTACTTC	CASARSGRALASYEQYF	TRBD2	TRBV5-1	NA	TRBJ2-7
TGCAGTGCACCCCCGCGGCAGGGGATTAACTATGGCTACACCTTC	CSAPPRQGINYGYTF	NA	TRBV20-1	few	TRBJ1-2
TGTGCCAGCATTAACAGGGGGATGAACTATGGCTACACCTTC	CASINRGMNYGYTF	TRBD1	TRBV6-1	NA	TRBJ1-2
TGCAGTGCTAGAGTTTCGGGACCGAACACTGAAGCTTTCTTT	CSARVSGPNTEAFF	NA	TRBV20-1	few	TRBJ1-1
TGCAGTGCTCCAGCTATGGTGGGCAGGAAAGCTTTCTTT	CSAPAMVGRKAFF	NA	TRBV20-1	NA	TRBJ1-1
TGTGCCATCAGTGCCACAGGGGACGGGAATCAGCCCCAGCATTTT	CAISATGDGNQPQHF	TRBD1	TRBV10-3	NA	TRBJ1-5
TGTGCCTGGAGCTCAGTTGGCCGGACTAGCGCTAGGCACTTC	CAWSSVGRTSARHF	TRBD2	TRBV30	NA	TRBJ2-1
TGTGCCAGCAGTTACCAAGGGTCCTACAATGAGCAGTTCTTC	CASSYQGSYNEQFF	NA	TRBV6-2/TRBV6-3	few	TRBJ2-1
TGTGCCAGCAGCCCCCGACCCGGACCGACCGAAGCTTTCTTT	CASSPRPGPTEAFF	NA	TRBV7-8	NA	TRBJ1-1
TGCGCCAGCAGCCAAGATCTCGCCGGCGGGAAGGTTTACGAGCAGTACTTC	CASSQDLAGGKVYEQYF	NA	TRBV4-3	few	TRBJ2-7
TGTGCCAGCAGTCGCCGGACGGGGACCTACGAGCAGTACTTC	CASSRRTGTYEQYF	NA	TRBV3-1	NA	TRBJ2-7
TGCGCCAGCAGCCAAATCCGGGACAGTAATTCACCCCTCCACTTT	CASSQIRDSNSPLHF	TRBD1	TRBV4-1	NA	TRBJ1-6
TGCGCCAGCAGCCAAGCTCCTCGGGACTCGCTGGGTGATGAGCAGTTCTTC	CASSQAPRDSLGDEQFF	NA	TRBV4-1	NA	TRBJ2-1
TGTGCCAGCAGCTCCCAAAGCGGGACAGGACCCTATGGCTACACCTTC	CASSSQSGTGPYGYTF	TRBD1	TRBV9	NA	TRBJ1-2
TGTGCCAGCAGCCGCCCCAGGACTAGCGGGAGTGAAGATACGCAGTATTTT	CASSRPRTSGSEDTQYF	TRBD2	TRBV11-3	NA	TRBJ2-3
TGTGCCAGCAGCTTGGGAGGGAGGGGGGCCAAAAACATTCAGTACTTC	CASSLGGRGAKNIQYF	NA	TRBV5-6	few	TRBJ2-4
TGTGCCAGCAGCGCGACTAGCGGGAGGGCCCCCCACGAGCAGTACTTC	CASSATSGRAPHEQYF	TRBD2	TRBV7-2	NA	TRBJ2-7
TGTGCCAGCAGCTTATTAGGGACAGGGCTAGGTGAGCAGTTCTTC	CASSLLGTGLGEQFF	TRBD1	TRBV7-2	few	TRBJ2-1
TGTGCCAGCAGCTCCCTTTTTGGTACCGCAGGGACGAGAGGCTACACCTTC	CASSSLFGTAGTRGYTF	NA	TRBV7-9	few	TRBJ1-2
TGTGCCAGCAGCCAAGAGGCACGTTTCGAGCAGTACTTC	CASSQEARFEQYF	NA	TRBV3-1	few	TRBJ2-7
TGTGCCAGCAGTTCTCAGGTCGCAACTAATGAAAAACTGTTTTTT	CASSSQVATNEKLFF	NA	TRBV12-3/TRBV12-4	NA	TRBJ1-4
TGTGCCAGGTCCGGACTGACTTACAATGAGCAGTTCTTC	CARSGLTYNEQFF	NA	TRBV2	NA	TRBJ2-1
TGCGCCAGCAGCTTAGCCCCGGGGGGAAGATCAGAGACCCAGTACTTC	CASSLAPGGRSETQYF	TRBD2	TRBV5-1	few	TRBJ2-5
TGCGCCAGCAGCTCGGAGGGGACAGGGTATGGCTACACCTTC	CASSSEGTGYGYTF	TRBD1	TRBV5-1	many	TRBJ1-2
TGTGCCACCAGTGATCCTGGACAGGGCTGGGGCTACACCTTC	CATSDPGQGWGYTF	TRBD1	TRBV24-1	NA	TRBJ1-2
TGTGCCAGCAGCTTACTCGGACAGGGAGGCTACGAGCAGTACTTC	CASSLLGQGGYEQYF	TRBD1	TRBV7-9	few	TRBJ2-7
TGCGCCAGCAGCCAAGATCTGGCGGGAGGGGCACACAATGAGCAGTTCTTC	CASSQDLAGGAHNEQFF	TRBD2	TRBV4-3	NA	TRBJ2-1
TGCAGTGCTAGCCCGTCGGGACAGGGCTACGAGCAGTACTTC	CSASPSGQGYEQYF	TRBD1	TRBV20-1	few	TRBJ2-7